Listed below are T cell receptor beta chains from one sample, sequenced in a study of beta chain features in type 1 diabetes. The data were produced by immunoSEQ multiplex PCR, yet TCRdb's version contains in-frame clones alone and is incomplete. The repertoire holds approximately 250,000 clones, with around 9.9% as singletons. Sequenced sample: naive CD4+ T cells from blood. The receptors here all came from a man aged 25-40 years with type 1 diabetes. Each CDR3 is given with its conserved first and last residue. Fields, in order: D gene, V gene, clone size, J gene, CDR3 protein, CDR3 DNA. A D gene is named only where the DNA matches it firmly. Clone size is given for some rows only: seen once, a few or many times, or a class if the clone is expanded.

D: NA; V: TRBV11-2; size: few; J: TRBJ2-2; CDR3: CASSFPFTGELFF; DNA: TGTGCCAGCAGCTTTCCTTTCACCGGGGAGCTGTTTTTT
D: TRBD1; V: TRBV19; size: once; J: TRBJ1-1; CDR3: CASSITGGDTEAFF; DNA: TGTGCCAGTAGTATTACAGGGGGGGACACTGAAGCTTTCTTT
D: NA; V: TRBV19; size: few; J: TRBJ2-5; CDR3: CASSAHRDGETQYF; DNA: TGTGCCAGTAGTGCTCACAGGGATGGGGAGACCCAGTACTTC
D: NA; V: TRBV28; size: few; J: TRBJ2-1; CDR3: CASTPGLEQFF; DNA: TGTGCCAGCACCCCAGGACTAGAGCAGTTCTTC
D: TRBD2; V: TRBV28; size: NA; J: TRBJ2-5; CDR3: CASSLPRGETQYF; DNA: TGTGCCAGCAGTTTGCCGCGGGGGGAGACCCAGTACTTC
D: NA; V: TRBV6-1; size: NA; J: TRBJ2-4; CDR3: CASREGQGQNIQYF; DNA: TGTGCCAGCAGAGAGGGACAAGGCCAAAACATTCAGTACTTC
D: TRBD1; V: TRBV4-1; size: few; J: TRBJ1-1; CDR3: CASRRGQGQSEAFF; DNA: TGCGCCAGCAGGAGGGGACAGGGGCAGTCTGAAGCTTTCTTT
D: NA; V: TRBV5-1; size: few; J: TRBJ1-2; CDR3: CASSLAGYGYTF; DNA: TGCGCCAGCAGCTTGGCAGGGTATGGCTACACCTTC
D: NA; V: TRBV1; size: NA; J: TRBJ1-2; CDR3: CTSSQAPSVEAF; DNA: TGCACCAGCAGCCAAGCTCCGTCCGTGGAGGCTTTC
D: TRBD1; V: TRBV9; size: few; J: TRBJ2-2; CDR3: CASRGTGRPGELFF; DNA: TGTGCCAGCAGGGGGACAGGGAGGCCCGGGGAGCTGTTTTTT
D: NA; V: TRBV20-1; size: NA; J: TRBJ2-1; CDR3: CSVHPRGEQFF; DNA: TGCAGTGTTCATCCTCGGGGGGAGCAGTTCTTC
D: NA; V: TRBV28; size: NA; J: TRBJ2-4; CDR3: CASRPFGEAKNIQYF; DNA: TGTGCCAGCCGCCCTTTTGGGGAGGCCAAAAACATTCAGTACTTC
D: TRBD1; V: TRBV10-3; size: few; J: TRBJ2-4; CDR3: CAISDRGPEAKNIQYF; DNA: TGTGCCATCAGTGATAGGGGGCCTGAAGCCAAAAACATTCAGTACTTC
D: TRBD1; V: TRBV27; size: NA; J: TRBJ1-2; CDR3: CASSIRQGYGYTF; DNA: TGTGCCAGCAGTATAAGACAGGGCTATGGCTACACCTTC
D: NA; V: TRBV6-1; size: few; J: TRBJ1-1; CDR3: CASSTGEALEAFF; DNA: TGTGCCAGCAGCACCGGGGAGGCCCTGGAAGCTTTCTTT
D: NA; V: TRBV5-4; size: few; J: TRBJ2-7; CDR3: CASSRRDPPYEQYF; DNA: TGTGCCAGCAGCCGGAGGGACCCCCCCTACGAGCAGTACTTC
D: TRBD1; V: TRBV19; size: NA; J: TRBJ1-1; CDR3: CASSPTGGTEAFF; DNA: TGTGCCAGTAGTCCCACAGGGGGGACTGAAGCTTTCTTT
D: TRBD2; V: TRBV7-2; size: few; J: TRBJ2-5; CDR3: CASSLTSGVAETQYF; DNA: TGTGCCAGCAGCTTAACTAGCGGGGTAGCTGAGACCCAGTACTTC
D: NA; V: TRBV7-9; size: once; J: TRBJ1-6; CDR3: CASSLVRNGQTVRLHF; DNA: TGTGCCAGCAGCTTAGTAAGGAACGGACAGACCGTCCGCCTCCACTTT
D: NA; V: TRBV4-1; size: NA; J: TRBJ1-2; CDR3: CASSQDAAGRKGYGYTF; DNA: TGCGCCAGCAGCCAAGATGCAGCAGGGCGCAAAGGGTATGGCTACACCTTC
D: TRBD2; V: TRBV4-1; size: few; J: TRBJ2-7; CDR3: CASSQPSGGAYEQYF; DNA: TGCGCCAGCAGCCAACCGAGCGGGGGGGCTTACGAGCAGTACTTC
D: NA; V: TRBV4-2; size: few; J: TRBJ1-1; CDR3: CASSQDIQVLLNTEAFF; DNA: TGTGCCAGCAGCCAAGATATCCAGGTGCTTTTGAACACTGAAGCTTTCTTT
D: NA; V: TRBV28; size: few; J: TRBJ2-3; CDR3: CASSTISGGTDTQYF; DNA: TGTGCCAGCTCCACTATTTCGGGAGGCACAGATACGCAGTATTTT
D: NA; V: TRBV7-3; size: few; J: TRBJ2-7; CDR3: CASSLIGGNIYEQYF; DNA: TGTGCCAGCAGCTTAATTGGCGGGAACATCTACGAGCAGTACTTC
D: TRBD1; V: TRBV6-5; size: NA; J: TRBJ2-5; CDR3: CASSYRDRGETQYF; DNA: TGTGCCAGCAGTTACCGGGACAGGGGAGAGACCCAGTACTTC
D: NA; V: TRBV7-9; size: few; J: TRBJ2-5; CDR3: CASSSGETQYQETQYF; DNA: TGTGCCAGCAGCTCTGGGGAGACTCAGTACCAAGAGACCCAGTACTTC
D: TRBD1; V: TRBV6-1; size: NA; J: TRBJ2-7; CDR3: CASRTGTGGGEQYF; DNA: TGTGCCAGCAGGACCGGGACAGGGGGAGGCGAGCAGTACTTC
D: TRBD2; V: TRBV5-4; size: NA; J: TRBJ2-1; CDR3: CASSSSLAGGPDEQFF; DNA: TGTGCCAGCAGCTCCTCACTAGCGGGGGGGCCCGATGAGCAGTTCTTC
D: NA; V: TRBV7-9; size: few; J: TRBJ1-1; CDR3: CASRDSRGGTEAFF; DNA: TGTGCCAGCAGGGACAGTCGGGGGGGCACTGAAGCTTTCTTT
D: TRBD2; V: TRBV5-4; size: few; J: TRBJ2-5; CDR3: CASSLVTSGGQETQYF; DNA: TGTGCCAGCAGCTTGGTGACTAGCGGGGGCCAAGAGACCCAGTACTTC
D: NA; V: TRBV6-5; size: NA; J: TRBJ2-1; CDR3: CASSQYRVVEQFF; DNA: TGTGCCAGCAGTCAATACAGGGTAGTTGAGCAGTTCTTC
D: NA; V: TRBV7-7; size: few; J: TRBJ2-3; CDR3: CASSLAGTFADTQYF; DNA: TGTGCTAGCAGCTTAGCAGGGACATTTGCAGATACGCAGTATTTT
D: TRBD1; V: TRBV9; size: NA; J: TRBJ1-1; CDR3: CASSPAGGLTEAFF; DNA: TGTGCCAGCAGCCCCGCAGGGGGCTTGACTGAAGCTTTCTTT
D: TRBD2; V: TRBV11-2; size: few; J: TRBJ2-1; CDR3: CASSLVTGGGYNEQFF; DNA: TGTGCCAGCAGCTTAGTTACCGGGGGGGGGTACAATGAGCAGTTCTTC
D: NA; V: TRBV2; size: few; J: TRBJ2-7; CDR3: CASRERQALKQYF; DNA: TGTGCCAGCAGAGAACGACAGGCCCTCAAGCAGTACTTC
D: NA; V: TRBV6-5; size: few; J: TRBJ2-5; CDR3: CASSYFVGVQETQYF; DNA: TGTGCCAGCAGTTACTTCGTTGGAGTCCAAGAGACCCAGTACTTC
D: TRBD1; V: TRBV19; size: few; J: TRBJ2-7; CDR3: CASSDDRVSEQYF; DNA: TGTGCCAGTAGCGACGACAGGGTAAGCGAGCAGTACTTC
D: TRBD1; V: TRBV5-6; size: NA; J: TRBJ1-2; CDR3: CASSPWDRIYGYTF; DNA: TGTGCCAGCAGCCCCTGGGACAGGATATATGGCTACACCTTC
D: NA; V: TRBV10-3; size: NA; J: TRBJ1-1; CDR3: CAIRSGDSADTEAFF; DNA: TGTGCCATCAGATCGGGAGACAGTGCAGACACTGAAGCTTTCTTT
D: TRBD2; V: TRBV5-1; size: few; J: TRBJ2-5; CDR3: CASSSGRGKETQYF; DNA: TGCGCCAGCAGTTCGGGGAGGGGAAAAGAGACCCAGTACTTC
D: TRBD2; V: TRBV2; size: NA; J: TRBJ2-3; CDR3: CASRGTSGGDTQYF; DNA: TGTGCCAGCAGAGGGACTAGCGGGGGGGATACGCAGTATTTT
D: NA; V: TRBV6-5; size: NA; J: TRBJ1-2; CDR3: CASSAGSLFNYGYTF; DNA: TGTGCCAGCAGTGCCGGGTCTCTTTTTAACTATGGCTACACCTTC
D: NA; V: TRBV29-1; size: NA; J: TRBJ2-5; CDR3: CSADVRQQETQYF; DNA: TGCAGCGCGGATGTACGACAGCAAGAGACCCAGTACTTC
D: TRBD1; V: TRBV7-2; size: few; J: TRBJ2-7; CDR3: CASSPSGTANYEQYF; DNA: TGTGCCAGCAGCCCGTCCGGGACAGCTAATTACGAGCAGTACTTC